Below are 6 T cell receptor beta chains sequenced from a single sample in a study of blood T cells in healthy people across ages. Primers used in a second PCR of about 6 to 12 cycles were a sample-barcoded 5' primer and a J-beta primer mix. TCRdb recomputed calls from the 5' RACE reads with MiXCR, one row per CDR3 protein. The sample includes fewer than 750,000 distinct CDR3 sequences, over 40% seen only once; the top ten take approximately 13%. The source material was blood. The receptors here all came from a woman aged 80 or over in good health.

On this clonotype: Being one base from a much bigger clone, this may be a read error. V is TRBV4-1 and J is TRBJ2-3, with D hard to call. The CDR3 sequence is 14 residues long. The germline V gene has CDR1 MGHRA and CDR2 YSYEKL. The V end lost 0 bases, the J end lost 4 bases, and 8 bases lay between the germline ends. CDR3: CASSQDSSADTQYF. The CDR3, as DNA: TGCGCCAGCAGCCAAGATTCCAGCGCAGATACGCAGTATTTT.

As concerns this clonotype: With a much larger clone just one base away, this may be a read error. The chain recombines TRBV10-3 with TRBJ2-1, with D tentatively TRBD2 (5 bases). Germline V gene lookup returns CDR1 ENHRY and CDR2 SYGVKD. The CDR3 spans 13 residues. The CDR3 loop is CATNDYSYNGQFF. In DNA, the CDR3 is TGTGCCACCAACGACTATTCCTACAATGGGCAGTTCTTC.

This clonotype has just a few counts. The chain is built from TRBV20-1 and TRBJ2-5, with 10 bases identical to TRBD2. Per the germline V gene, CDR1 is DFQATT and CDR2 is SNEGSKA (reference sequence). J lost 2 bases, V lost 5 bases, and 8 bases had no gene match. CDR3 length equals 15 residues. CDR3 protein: CSASRTSGLQETQYF. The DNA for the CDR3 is TGCAGTGCTTCTAGGACTAGCGGACTACAAGAGACCCAGTACTTC.

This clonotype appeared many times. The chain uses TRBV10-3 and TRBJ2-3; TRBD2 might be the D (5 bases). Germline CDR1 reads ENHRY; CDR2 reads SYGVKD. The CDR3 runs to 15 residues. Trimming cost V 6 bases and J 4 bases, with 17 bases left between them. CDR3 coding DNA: TGTGCCATCAGCGAGGGAACAGAATGGGCAGATACGCAGTATTTT. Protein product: CAISEGTEWADTQYF.

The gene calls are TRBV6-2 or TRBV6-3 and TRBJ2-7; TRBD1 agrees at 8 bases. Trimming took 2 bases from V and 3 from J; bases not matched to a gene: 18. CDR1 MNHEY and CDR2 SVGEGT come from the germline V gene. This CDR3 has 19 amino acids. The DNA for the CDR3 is TGTGCCAGCAGTTACCGGGACAGGTCTTATGAGGGGGGCGGCTACGAGCAGTACTTC. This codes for CASSYRDRSYEGGGYEQYF.

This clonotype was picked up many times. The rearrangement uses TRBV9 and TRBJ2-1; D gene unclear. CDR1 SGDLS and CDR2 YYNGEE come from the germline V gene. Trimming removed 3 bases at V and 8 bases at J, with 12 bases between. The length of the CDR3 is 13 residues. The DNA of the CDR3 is TGTGCCAGCAGCGGACCAACCAACGATGAGCAGTTCTTC. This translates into CASSGPTNDEQFF.